Included here is one T cell receptor (beta chain) sequence, with context. What it binds is not known. This sample is part of a study of T cell responses to AZD1222 COVID-19 vaccine. Study conclusions and caveats: Variant regions that are unmutated are reportedly the target of nearly half of spike-specific TCRs. Elevations in Spike-specific TCR breadth and depth followed administration of two AZD1222 doses. In a largely white British group with more females than males, clonal diversity was possibly underestimated.

The assay was immunoSEQ multiplex PCR, and TCRdb's table has in-frame clones only and misses some. The sample comprises 110,000 or so clones, 85% to 90% of which are singletons, and 2.5% to 3.5% rests with the top ten. Trimming shortened V by 2 bases and J by 5 bases, and 13 bases separated the two germline ends. Germline assignment: CDR1 SGHTA and CDR2 FQGNSA. This CDR3 spans 14 amino acids. Doses given second, at about 4 or about 12 weeks, were pooled. The chain carries TRBV7-2 and TRBJ2-7; D could derive from TRBD1 or TRBD2 (5 bases each). The sequence was obtained from an adult who received the AZD1222 COVID-19 vaccine. The sample in question was peripheral blood, obtained 28 days after the second AZD1222 dose. CDR3 region: CASSLQGRGDEQYF. For the CDR3, the DNA is TGTGCCAGCAGCTTACAGGGACGGGGAGACGAGCAGTACTTC.